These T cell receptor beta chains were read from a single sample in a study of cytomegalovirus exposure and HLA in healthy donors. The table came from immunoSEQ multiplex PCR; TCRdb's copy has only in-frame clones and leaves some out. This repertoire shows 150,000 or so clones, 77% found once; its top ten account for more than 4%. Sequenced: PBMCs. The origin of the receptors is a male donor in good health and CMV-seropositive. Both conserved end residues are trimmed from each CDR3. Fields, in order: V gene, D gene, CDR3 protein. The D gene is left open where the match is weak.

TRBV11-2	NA	ASSLDLVQY
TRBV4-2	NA	ASSQTESTTGELF
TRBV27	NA	ASSTGLAATEAF
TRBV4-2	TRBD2	ASSQRAGGPIEQF
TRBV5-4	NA	ASSLRPGDYEQY
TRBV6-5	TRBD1	ASSRSQGAAYGYT
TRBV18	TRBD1	ASSLRDRDFGEAF
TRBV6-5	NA	ASSDGRENSPLH
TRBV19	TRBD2	ASSLLAGNTDTQY
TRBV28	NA	ASIEGPGELF
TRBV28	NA	ASSSREDTQY
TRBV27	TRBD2	ASSLFGGWLAGGHEQY
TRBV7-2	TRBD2	ASSSRLAGESINEQF
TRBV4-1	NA	ASSPDLQGSGYT
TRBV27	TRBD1	ASRRGGGNQPQH
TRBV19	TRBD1	ASRGTGGMGTDTQY
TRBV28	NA	ASSSPAGSPYEQY
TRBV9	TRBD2	ASSVGLAGVEDTQY
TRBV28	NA	ASSRTEETQY
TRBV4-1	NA	ASSHPYSPLH
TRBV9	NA	ASSVGEDGRFHGYT
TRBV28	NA	ASSLTGINSPLH